The TCR beta chain under discussion was sequenced for a study of shared clonotypes between healthy human individuals. Broader study findings: The donor pool, a small one, limited the genetic and exposure-history diversity represented. Clonotype sharing among donors was expected to depend on sequencing depth.

The protocol was immunoSEQ multiplex PCR, while the TCRdb copy is restricted to in-frame clones and leaves out a portion. The sample shows approximately 500,000 clones, about 79% of them seen only once. With respect to this clone: The antigen is not known.

Genomic DNA for unsorted samples, which was extracted with the QIAamp DNA Blood Mini kit, came from around 100 million PBMCs. The clonotype was recovered from a woman in her thirties or forties in good health. Some clones in this sample may be carry-over from other donors' samples. The sequencing input was PBMCs.

CDR3 residues: CASSVRSNADTQYF. The CDR3, as DNA: TGTGCCAGCAGCGTACGTAGCAATGCAGATACGCAGTATTTT. The chain recombines TRBV9 with TRBJ2-3; D call uncertain. This CDR3 contains 14 residues. Trimming shortened V by 1 base and J by 4 bases, and 10 bases separated the two germline ends. CDR1 and CDR2 (germline): SGDLS, YYNGEE.